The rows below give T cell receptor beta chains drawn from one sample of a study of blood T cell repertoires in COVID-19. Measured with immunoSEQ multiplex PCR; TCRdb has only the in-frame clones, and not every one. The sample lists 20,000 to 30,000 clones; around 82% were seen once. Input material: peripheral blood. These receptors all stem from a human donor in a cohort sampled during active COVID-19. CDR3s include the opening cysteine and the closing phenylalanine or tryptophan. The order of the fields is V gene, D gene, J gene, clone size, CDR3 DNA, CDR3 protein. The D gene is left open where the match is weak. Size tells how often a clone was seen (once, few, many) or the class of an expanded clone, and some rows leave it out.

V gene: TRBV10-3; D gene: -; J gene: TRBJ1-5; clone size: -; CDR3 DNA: TGTGCCATCAGTGACGAGGAACAGGCCTATCAGCCCCAGCATTTT; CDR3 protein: CAISDEEQAYQPQHF
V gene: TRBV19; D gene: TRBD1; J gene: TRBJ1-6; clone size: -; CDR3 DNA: TGTGCCAGTAGTAACCAGGACAGGGGCAATTCACCCCTCCACTTT; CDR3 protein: CASSNQDRGNSPLHF
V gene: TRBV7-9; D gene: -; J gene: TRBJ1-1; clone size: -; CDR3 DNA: TGTGCCAGCAGCTTAGGAACAGGGCAAGGAGCTTTCTTT; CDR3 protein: CASSLGTGQGAFF
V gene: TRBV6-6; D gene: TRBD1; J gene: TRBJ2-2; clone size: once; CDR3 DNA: TGTGCCAGCAGTTACCGACAGGGGGGCACCGGGGAGCTGTTTTTT; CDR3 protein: CASSYRQGGTGELFF
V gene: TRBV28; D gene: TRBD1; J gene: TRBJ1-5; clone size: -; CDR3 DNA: TGTGCTAGCCGGACAGGGGGCCGAAGGAGCAATCAGCCCCAGCATTTT; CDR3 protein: CASRTGGRRSNQPQHF
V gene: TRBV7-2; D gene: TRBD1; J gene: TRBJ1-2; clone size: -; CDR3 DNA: TGTGCCAGCAGACCACAGGGGGGCTATGGCTACACCTTC; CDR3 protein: CASRPQGGYGYTF
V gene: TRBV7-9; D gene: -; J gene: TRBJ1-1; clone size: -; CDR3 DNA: TGTGCCAGCAGCACCGGGACAAGGATAAACACTGAAGCTTTCTTT; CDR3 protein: CASSTGTRINTEAFF
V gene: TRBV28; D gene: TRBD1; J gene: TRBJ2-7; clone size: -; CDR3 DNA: TGTGCCAGCAGTTGGACCGATACCGGGACAGGGCTACACGAGCAGTACTTC; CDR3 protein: CASSWTDTGTGLHEQYF
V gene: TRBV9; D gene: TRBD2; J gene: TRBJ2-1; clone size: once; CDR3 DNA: TGTGCCAGCAGCGTAGCTAGGAGCGGGAGGGGCAATGAGCAGTTCTTC; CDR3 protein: CASSVARSGRGNEQFF
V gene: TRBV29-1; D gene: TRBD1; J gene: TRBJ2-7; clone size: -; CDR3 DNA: TGCAGCGTCCAGTCCCGGGACAGGGGCTACGAGCAGTACTTC; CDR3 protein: CSVQSRDRGYEQYF
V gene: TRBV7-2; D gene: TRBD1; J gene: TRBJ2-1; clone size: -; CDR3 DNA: TGTGCCAGCAGCTTAGGAGGGACAGGGAAGAATGAGCAGTTCTTC; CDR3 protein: CASSLGGTGKNEQFF
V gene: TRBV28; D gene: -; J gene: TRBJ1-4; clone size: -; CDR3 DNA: TGTGCCAGCAGTACCCAGGGTGCTAATGAAAAACTGTTTTTT; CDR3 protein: CASSTQGANEKLFF
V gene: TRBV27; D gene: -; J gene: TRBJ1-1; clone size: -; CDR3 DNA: TGTGCCAGCAGTATCGTTCTAGCGGGAACGGCTGAAGCTTTCTTT; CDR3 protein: CASSIVLAGTAEAFF
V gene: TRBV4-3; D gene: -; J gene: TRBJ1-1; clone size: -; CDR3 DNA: TGCGCCAGCAGCCAAGGTCGGGGTAGCACTGAAGCTTTCTTT; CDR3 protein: CASSQGRGSTEAFF
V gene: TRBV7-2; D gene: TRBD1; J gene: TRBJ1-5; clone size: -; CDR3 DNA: TGTGCCAGCAGCCCAAGACAGGGACAGAGCAATCAGCCCCAGCATTTT; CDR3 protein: CASSPRQGQSNQPQHF
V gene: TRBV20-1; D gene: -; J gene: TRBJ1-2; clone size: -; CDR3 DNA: TGCAGTGCTAGAAAAGATACCCCTAACTTC; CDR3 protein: CSARKDTPNF
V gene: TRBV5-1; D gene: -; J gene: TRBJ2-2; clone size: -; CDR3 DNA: TGCGCCAGCGGCGGGTCAATACTCACCGGGGAGCTGTTTTTT; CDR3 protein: CASGGSILTGELFF
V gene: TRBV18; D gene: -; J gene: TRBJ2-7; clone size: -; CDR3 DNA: TGTGCCAGCTCACCGCAGGGGACCTACGAGCAGTACTTC; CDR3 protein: CASSPQGTYEQYF
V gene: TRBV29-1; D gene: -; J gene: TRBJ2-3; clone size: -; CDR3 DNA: TGCTGCTACGGGAGACGCACAGATACGCAGTATTTT; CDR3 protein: CCYGRRTDTQYF
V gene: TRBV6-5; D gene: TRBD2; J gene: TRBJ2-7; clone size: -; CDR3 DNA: TGTGCCAGCAGTTCCTTCGGGGGGGGGCGATACGAGCAGTACTTC; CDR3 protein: CASSSFGGGRYEQYF
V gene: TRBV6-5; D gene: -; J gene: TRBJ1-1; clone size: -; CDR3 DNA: TGTGCCAGCACGGGTGCCAGACTGAACACTGAAGCTTTCTTT; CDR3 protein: CASTGARLNTEAFF
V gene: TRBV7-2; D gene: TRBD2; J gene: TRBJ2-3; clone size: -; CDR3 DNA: TGTGCCAGCAGGATCACGACTAGCGGGAAAGGAGATACGCAGTATTTT; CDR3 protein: CASRITTSGKGDTQYF
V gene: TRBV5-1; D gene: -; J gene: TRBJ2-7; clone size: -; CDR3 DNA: TGCGCCAGCAGCCCCATTCAGGGAACCTCCTACGAGCAGTACTTC; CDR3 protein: CASSPIQGTSYEQYF
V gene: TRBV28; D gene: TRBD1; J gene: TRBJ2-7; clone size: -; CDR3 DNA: TGTGCCAGCAGTTCACCGGGACAGAGCTACGAGCAGTACTTC; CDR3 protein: CASSSPGQSYEQYF
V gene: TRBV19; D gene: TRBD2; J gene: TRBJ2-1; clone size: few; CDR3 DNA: TGTGCCAGTAGTATGCTCCTAGCGGGAGGGCCGAGGGATGAGCAGTTCTTC; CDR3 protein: CASSMLLAGGPRDEQFF
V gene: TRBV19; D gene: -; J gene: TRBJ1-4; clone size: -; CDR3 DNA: TGTGCCAGTAGACCTAACAGGGTAGGCGAAAAACTGTTTTTT; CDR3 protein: CASRPNRVGEKLFF
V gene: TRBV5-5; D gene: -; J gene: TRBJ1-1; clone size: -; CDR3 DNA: TGTGCCAGCAGCGTGATGGTGGGGAACGGGGTGAACACTGAAGCTTTCTTT; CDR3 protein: CASSVMVGNGVNTEAFF
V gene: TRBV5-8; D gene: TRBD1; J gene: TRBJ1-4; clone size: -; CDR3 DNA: TGTGCCAGCAGCTTCGGACAGGCAACAACTAATGAAAAACTGTTTTTT; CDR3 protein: CASSFGQATTNEKLFF
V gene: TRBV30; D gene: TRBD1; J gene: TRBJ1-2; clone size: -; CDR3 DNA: TGTGCCTGGAAAAAGGACAGGGTATTTGCGGGGGGCTACACCTTC; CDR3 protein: CAWKKDRVFAGGYTF
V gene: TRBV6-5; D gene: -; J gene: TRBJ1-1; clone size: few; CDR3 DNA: TGTGCCGCCTCACGTGGGGCGAACACTGAAGCTTTCTTT; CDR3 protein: CAASRGANTEAFF
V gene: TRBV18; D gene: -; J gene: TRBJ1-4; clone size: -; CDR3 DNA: TGTGCCAGCTCACCCGACCGGGACAAAGGGGGAAAACTGTTTTTT; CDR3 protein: CASSPDRDKGGKLFF
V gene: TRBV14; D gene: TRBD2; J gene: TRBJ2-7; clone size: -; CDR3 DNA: TGTGCCAGCAGCCAAGCGCGGGAGACCGGCGAGCAGTACTTC; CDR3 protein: CASSQARETGEQYF
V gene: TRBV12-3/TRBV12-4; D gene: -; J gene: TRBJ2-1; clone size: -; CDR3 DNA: TGTGCCAGCAGTTTAGCGCTGACTTCTGAGCAGTTCTTC; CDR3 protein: CASSLALTSEQFF
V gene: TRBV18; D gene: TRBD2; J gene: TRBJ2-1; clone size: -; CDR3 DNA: TGTGCCAGCTCACTCAGCGGGGGAACCTACAATGAGCAGTTCTTC; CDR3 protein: CASSLSGGTYNEQFF
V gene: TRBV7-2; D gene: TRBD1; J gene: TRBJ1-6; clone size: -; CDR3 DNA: TGTGCCAGCAGCGGCAGGGGGCAAAATTCACCCCTCCACTTT; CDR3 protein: CASSGRGQNSPLHF
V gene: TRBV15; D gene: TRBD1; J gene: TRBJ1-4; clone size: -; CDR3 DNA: TGTGCCACCAGCAGAGACGGGGACAGGTTGGGCGAAAAACTGTTTTTT; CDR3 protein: CATSRDGDRLGEKLFF
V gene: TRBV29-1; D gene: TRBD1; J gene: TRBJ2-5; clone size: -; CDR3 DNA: TGCAGCTACCGGGACAGGGATGCGATAGAGACCCAGTACTTC; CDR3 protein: CSYRDRDAIETQYF
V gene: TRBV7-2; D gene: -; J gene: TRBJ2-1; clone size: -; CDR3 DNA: TGTGCCAGCAGCTTTGGGCCGGGGGGACAGGCAGCAGAGCAGTTCTTC; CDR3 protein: CASSFGPGGQAAEQFF
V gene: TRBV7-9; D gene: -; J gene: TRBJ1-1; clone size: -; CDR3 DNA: TGTGCCAGCAGCTTAGAAGGAGAGGATTCTGAAGCTTTCTTT; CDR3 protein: CASSLEGEDSEAFF
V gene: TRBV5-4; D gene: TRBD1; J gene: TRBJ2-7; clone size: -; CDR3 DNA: TGTGCCAGCAGCGGAAGGACAGGGGCCGAGCAGTACTTC; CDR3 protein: CASSGRTGAEQYF
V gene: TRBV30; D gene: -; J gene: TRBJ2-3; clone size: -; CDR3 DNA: TGTGCCTGGAAGCCCCTAGTGGAGAGCACAGATACGCAGTATTTT; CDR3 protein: CAWKPLVESTDTQYF
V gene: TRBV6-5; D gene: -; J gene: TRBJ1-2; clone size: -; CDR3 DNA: TGTGCCAGCAGTTACTCGATCCAATCGGGCTATGGCTACACCTTC; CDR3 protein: CASSYSIQSGYGYTF
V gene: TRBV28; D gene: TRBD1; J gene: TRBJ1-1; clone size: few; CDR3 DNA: TGTGCCAGCAGTGACGACAGGGTGTATTCTGAAGCTTTCTTT; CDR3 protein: CASSDDRVYSEAFF
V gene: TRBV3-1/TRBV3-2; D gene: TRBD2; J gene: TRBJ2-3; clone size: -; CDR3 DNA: TGTGCCAGCAGCCAAGGCCGGACCGGGAGGTGCACAGATACGCAGTATTTT; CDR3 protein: CASSQGRTGRCTDTQYF
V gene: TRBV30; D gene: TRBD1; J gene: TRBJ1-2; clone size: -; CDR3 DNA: TGTGCCTGGAGTGTAATGGGACAGGGCGGGTATGGCTACACCTTC; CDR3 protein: CAWSVMGQGGYGYTF
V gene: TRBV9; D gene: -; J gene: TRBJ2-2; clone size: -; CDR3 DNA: TGTGCCAGCAGCCGGAGGAGGGTCACCGGGGAGCTGTTTTTT; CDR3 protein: CASSRRRVTGELFF
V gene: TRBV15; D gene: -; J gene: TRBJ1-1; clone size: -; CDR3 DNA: TGTGCCACCAGCAGAGGACAGCAGAACACTGAAGCTTTCTTT; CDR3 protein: CATSRGQQNTEAFF
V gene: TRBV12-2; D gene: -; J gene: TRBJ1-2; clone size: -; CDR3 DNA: TGTGCAAGTCGCTTAGCAAGACTACAGGGGCGGGAATCGTATGGCTACACCTTC; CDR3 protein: CASRLARLQGRESYGYTF
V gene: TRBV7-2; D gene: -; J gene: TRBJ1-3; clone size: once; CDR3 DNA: TGTGCCAGCAGCCTGGCAGGGACTGGAAACACCATATATTTT; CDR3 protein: CASSLAGTGNTIYF
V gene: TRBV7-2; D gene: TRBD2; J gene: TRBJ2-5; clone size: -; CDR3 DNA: TGTGCCAGCAGCTTAGGTAGCGGGAGCCGTCAGACCCAGTACTTC; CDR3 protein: CASSLGSGSRQTQYF
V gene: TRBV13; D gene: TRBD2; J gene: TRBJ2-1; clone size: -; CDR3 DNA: TGTGCCAGCAGCCGTTTCGGGACTAGAGGGAATGAGCAGTTCTTC; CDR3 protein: CASSRFGTRGNEQFF
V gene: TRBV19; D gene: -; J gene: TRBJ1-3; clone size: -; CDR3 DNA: TGTGCCAGTAGTAACCCCTTCAGCGCGAGCTCTGGAAACACCATATATTTT; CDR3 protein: CASSNPFSASSGNTIYF
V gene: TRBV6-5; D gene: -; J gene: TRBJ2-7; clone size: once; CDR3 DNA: TGTGCCAGCAGCGTCCAGGGGCCGATCTACGAGCAGTACTTC; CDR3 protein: CASSVQGPIYEQYF
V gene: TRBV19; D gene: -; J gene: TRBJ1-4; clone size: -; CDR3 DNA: TGTGCCAGTAGTATAGCGCAGGTTAATGAAAAACTGTTTTTT; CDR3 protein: CASSIAQVNEKLFF
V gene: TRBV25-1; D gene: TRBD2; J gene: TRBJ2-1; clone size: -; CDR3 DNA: TGTGCCAGCAGTGAAATTGGCGGGGGGAACAATGAGCAGTTCTTC; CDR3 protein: CASSEIGGGNNEQFF
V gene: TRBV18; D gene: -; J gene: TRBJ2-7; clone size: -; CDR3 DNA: TGTGCCAGCTCCCTAGGACGGGGAGAGGGCGAGCAGTACTTC; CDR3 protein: CASSLGRGEGEQYF
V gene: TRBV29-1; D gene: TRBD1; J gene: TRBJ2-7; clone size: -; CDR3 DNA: TGCAGCGTTGTATGGGACAGCTACGAGCAGTACTTC; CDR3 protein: CSVVWDSYEQYF